These 13 T cell receptor beta chains were all obtained from the same sample, sequenced in a study of cytomegalovirus exposure and HLA in healthy donors. Vbeta (60) and Jbeta (13) primers were used in the PCR. Generated by immunoSEQ multiplex PCR, the TCRdb table keeps only in-frame clones and is missing some. Counted here are 120,000 to 150,000 clones, around four fifths occurring once; the ten biggest clones make up less than 1.5%. Material: PBMCs. The receptors come from a male donor in good health and CMV-seropositive.

Points on this clone: One end of the junction does not line up with germline, which may come from a read error. The rearrangement links TRBV2 to TRBJ1-2; 7 bases align to TRBD1. This CDR3 contains 14 residues. From germline, CDR1 is SNHLY and CDR2 FYNNEI. DNA of the CDR3: TGTGCCAGCAGTGAAGCGGGGACAGAATATGGCTACCCCTTC. This codes for CASSEAGTEYGYPF. Drawing the rest from reference TRBV2 and TRBJ1-2, the complete variable domain is EPEVTQTPSHQVTQMGQEVILRCVPISNHLYFYWYRQILGQKVEFLVSFYNNEISEKSEIFDDQFSVERPDGSNFTLKIRSTKLEDSAMYFCASSEAGTEYGYPFGSGTRLTVV.

The gene calls are TRBV6-5 and TRBJ1-1; 7 positions match TRBD1. The CDR3 extends over 16 amino acids. Germline CDR1 reads MNHEY; CDR2 reads SVGAGI. V shed 2 bases, J shed 2 bases, and the junction held 8 bases outside the gene matches. This chain's CDR3 is CASSYGQPGGNTEAFF. The CDR3 region has the DNA TGTGCCAGCAGTTACGGGCAGCCAGGGGGTAACACTGAAGCTTTCTTT.

The rearrangement links TRBV6-5 to TRBJ2-5; D gene ambiguous. Trimming stripped 2 bases from V and 2 bases from J, with 6 bases between. The CDR3 is 13 amino acids. Germline V CDR1 and CDR2: MNHEY, SVGAGI. DNA of the CDR3: TGTGCCAGCAGTTACGACATACAAGAGACCCAGTACTTC. This sequence encodes CASSYDIQETQYF.

The CDR3 reads CARVGTGGLFGEQYF. The CDR3 region has the DNA TGCGCCAGGGTGGGGACAGGGGGACTTTTTGGAGAGCAGTACTTC. V and J are TRBV10-2 and TRBJ2-7, with 11 bases that match TRBD1. The germline V gene has CDR1 WSHSY and CDR2 SAAADI. The V segment lost 9 bases and the J segment 7 bases; nucleotides outside the gene matches: 14. The CDR3 spans 15 residues.

This chain links TRBV27 with TRBJ1-1, with TRBD1 matching over 10 bases. Trimming at V came to 5 bases and at J to 2 bases, leaving 2 bases not matched to a gene. Germline loops: CDR1 MNHEY, CDR2 SMNVEV (reference sequence). This CDR3 has 14 amino acids. The CDR3 reads CASSRTGGNTEAFF. The CDR3 DNA reads TGTGCCAGCAGTCGGACAGGGGGAAACACTGAAGCTTTCTTT.

This chain joins TRBV18 and TRBJ2-3, with 10 bases fitting TRBD2. The V gene end was trimmed by 2 bases and the J gene end by 5 bases; junction bases not matched to a gene: 4. The CDR3 totals 15 residues. Germline CDR1 and CDR2: KGHSH and LQKENI. The CDR3 region has the DNA TGTGCCAGCTCACCAATAGCGGGAGGACAAGATACGCAGTATTTT. This codes for CASSPIAGGQDTQYF. Full variable domain (rest looked up from reference TRBV18 and TRBJ2-3): NAGVMQNPRHLVRRRGQEARLRCSPMKGHSHVYWYRQLPEEGLKFMVYLQKENIIDESGMPKERFSAEFPKEGPSILRIQQVVRGDSAAYFCASSPIAGGQDTQYFGPGTRLTVL.

The chain couples TRBV7-9 to TRBJ2-5; TRBD2 agrees at 11 bases. The J call may be incorrect, as the DNA end agrees better with TRBJ2-7. CDR1 is SEHNR, CDR2 FQNEAQ, per germline (reference sequence). The CDR3 runs to 18 residues. In DNA, the CDR3 is TGTGCCAGCAGCTCCCTGCTGGGCGGGACTAGCGGACCCTACGAGCAGTACTTC. Its protein product is CASSSLLGGTSGPYEQYF.

The chain recombines TRBV9 with TRBJ2-2, with 8 bases that match TRBD1. In germline, CDR1 is SGDLS, CDR2 YYNGEE. V shed 3 bases and J 3 bases; nucleotides not matched to a gene: 7. The CDR3 covers 16 residues. The DNA of the CDR3 is TGTGCCAGCAGCGACTCAGGGGGCGCTGACACCGGGGAGCTGTTTTTT. Protein product: CASSDSGGADTGELFF. Filled out from reference TRBV9 and TRBJ2-2, the complete variable domain reads DSGVTQTPKHLITATGQRVTLRCSPRSGDLSVYWYQQSLDQGLQFLIQYYNGEERAKGNILERFSAQQFPDLHSELNLSSLELGDSALYFCASSDSGGADTGELFFGEGSRLTVL.

This chain links TRBV27 with TRBJ1-4; D remains ambiguous. CDR1 and CDR2 (germline): MNHEY, SMNVEV (reference sequence). V dropped 3 bases and J dropped 3 bases, with 11 bases sitting between them. This CDR3 region has 15 residues. As DNA, the CDR3 is TGTGCCAGCAGTTTGGGTATGGGCGCTAATGAAAAACTGTTTTTT. Protein sequence: CASSLGMGANEKLFF.

The chain recombines TRBV30 with TRBJ2-7; a possible D gene is TRBD1 (6 bases). The germline V gene encodes CDR1 GTSNPN and CDR2 SVGIG (reference sequence). CDR3 length: 15 amino acids. Trimming pared 2 bases from V and 2 bases from J, leaving 16 bases between. CDR3 in amino acids: CAWSRGGPKPYEQYF. In DNA form, the CDR3 reads TGTGCCTGGAGTAGAGGGGGACCGAAACCCTACGAGCAGTACTTC.

The rearrangement links TRBV13 to TRBJ2-7; the D gene is possibly TRBD1 (5 bases). Between the trimmed V and J ends, which lost 5 bases and 6 bases, there was a span of 17 bases. Germline lookup yields CDR1 PRHDT and CDR2 FYEKMQ (reference sequence). This CDR3 contains 14 residues. In nucleotides, the CDR3 is TGTGCCAGCAGCACAGGTGCTAGTGTGGGCGAGCAGTACTTC. Translation: CASSTGASVGEQYF.

The CDR3 reads CASSFAGNTDTQYF. The CDR3 region has the DNA TGTGCCAGCAGCTTTGCCGGGAATACAGATACGCAGTATTTT. V is TRBV7-3 and J is TRBJ2-3; TRBD2 might be the D (5 bases). Germline assignment: CDR1 SGHTA and CDR2 FQGTGA. The CDR3 extends over 14 amino acids. The ends were cut back, 3 bases at V and 3 bases at J, with 10 bases in the middle.

This chain links TRBV11-2 with TRBJ2-7; D call uncertain. The CDR3 contains 16 residues. V was pared by 0 bases and J by 0 bases, with 12 bases between. Germline CDR1 and CDR2: SGHAT and FQNNGV. DNA for the CDR3: TGTGCCAGCAGCTTAGATCCCCTACAGATCTCCTACGAGCAGTACTTC. Translated: CASSLDPLQISYEQYF.